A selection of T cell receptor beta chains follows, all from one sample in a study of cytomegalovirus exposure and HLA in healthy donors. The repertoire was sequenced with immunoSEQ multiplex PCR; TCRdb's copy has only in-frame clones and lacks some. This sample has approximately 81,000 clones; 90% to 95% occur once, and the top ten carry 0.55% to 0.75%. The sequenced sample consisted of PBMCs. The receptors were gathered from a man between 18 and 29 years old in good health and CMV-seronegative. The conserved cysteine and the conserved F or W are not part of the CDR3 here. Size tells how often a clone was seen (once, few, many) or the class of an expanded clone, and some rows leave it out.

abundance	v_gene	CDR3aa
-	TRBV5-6	ASSYRLASDTQY
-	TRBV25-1	ARSGTGYYEQY
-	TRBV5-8	ASSLRGTASNEQF
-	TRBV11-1	ASIYRGGSNTEAF
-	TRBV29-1	SVAPGVNTEAF
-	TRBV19	ASSIGRGAYEQY
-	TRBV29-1	SAAAARDRGLFEQY
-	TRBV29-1	SVQETGTVNEKLF
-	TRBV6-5	ASSPIIQVNTEAF
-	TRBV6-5	ASRPGTLGNTIY
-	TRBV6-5	ASSYNLEAF
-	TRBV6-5	ASSYSSVLNTEAF
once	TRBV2	ASSEMATGGDEQF
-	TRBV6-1	ASSEGWTETYNEQF
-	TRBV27	ASSSLGRVNEQF
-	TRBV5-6	ASSSQNEKLF
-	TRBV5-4	ASSSASTANTEAF
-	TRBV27	ASSPGQGPSYEQY
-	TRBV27	ASSLSRTGNEQY
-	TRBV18	ASSPESIAKNIQY
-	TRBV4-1	ASSQSAGMTGTYEQY
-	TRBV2	ASSHDRDNFRPNYGYT
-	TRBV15	ATGASGGPGGELF
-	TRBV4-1	ASSQGAGGATDTQY
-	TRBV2	ASNPGQSGANVLT
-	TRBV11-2	ASSLRGNTEAF
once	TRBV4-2	ASSQGVNYGYT
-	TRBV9	ASAGGRMNTEAF
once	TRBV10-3	AISESVGVLNEKLF
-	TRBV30	AWSTGNQPQH
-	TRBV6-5	ASSRGTAYGYT
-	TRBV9	ASSAQETQY
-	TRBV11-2	ASSLDVAVEAF
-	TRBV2	ASSDTDSSYEQY
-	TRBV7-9	ASSEAYEQY
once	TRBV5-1	ASSKTGENAEAF
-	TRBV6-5	ASSIYRGEETQY
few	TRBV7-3	ASSLIPGQPYEQY
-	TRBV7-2	ASRTDRNTGELF
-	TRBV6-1	ASSEAGGVTGELF
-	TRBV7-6	ASSLNLRTGATATNEKLF
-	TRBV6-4	ASSAGTGKNSPLH
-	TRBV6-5	ASSSLLNTEAF
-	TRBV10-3	AISGPMPGQGGNTIY
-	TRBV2	ASSGVGGSSYNEQF
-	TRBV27	ASSWGRVGTEAF
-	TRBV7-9	ASSLRGGGWGEAF
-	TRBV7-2	ASSLGGGGLIYEQY
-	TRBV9	ASGPGQGASSYEQY
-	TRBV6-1	ASSDRQGDQPQH